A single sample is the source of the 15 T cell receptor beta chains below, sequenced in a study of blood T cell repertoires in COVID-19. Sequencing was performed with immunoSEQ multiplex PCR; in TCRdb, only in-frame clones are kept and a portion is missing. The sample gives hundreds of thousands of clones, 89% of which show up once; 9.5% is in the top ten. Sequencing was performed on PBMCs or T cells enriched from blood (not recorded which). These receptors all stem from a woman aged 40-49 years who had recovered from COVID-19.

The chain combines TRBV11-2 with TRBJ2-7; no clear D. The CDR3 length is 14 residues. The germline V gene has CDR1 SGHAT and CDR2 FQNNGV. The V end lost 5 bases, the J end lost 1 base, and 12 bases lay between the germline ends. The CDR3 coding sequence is TGTGCCAGCAGCCCGAATCGACTTTCCTACGAGCAGTACTTC. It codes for CASSPNRLSYEQYF.

In DNA, the CDR3 is TGTGCCAGCAGCCCAATCGACAGACCCCTCTACGAGCAGTACTTC. Translation gives CASSPIDRPLYEQYF. This chain connects TRBV28 to TRBJ2-7, with TRBD1 as a possible D gene (5 bases). The CDR3 totals 15 residues. The V gene's germline CDR1 is MDHEN and CDR2 SYDVKM. Deletions cut 6 bases from V and 3 bases from J, with 18 bases between.

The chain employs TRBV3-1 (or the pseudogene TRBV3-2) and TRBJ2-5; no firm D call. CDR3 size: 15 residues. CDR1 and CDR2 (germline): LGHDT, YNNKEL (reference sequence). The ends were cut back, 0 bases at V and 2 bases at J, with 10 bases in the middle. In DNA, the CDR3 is TGTGCCAGCAGCCAAGAGCAGGCAATACAAGAGACCCAGTACTTC. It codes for CASSQEQAIQETQYF.

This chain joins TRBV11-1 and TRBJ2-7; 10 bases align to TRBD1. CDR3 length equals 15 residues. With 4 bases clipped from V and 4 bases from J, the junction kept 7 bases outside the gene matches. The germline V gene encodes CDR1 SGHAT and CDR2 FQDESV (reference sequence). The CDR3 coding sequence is TGTGCCAGCAGCTCCTCGGACAGGGGGGAGTACGAGCAGTACTTC. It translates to CASSSSDRGEYEQYF.

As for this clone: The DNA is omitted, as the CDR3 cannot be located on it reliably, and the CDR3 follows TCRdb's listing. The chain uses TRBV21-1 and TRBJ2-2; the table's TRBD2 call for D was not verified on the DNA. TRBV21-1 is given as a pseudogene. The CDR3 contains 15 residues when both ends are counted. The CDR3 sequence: CASSRRDKFAGSCFF.

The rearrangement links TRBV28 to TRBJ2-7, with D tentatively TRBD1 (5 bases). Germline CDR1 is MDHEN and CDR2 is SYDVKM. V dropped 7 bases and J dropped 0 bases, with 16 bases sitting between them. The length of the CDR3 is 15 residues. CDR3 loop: CASTDTGTFSYEQYF. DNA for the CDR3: TGTGCCAGCACGGATACAGGTACATTCTCCTACGAGCAGTACTTC.

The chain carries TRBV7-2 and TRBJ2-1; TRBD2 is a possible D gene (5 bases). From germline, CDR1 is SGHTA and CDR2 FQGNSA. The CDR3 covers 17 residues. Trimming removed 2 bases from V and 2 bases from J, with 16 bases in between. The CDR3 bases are TGTGCCAGCAGCTTAATTGGAGTTAGCGCAACCTACAATGAGCAGTTCTTC. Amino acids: CASSLIGVSATYNEQFF.

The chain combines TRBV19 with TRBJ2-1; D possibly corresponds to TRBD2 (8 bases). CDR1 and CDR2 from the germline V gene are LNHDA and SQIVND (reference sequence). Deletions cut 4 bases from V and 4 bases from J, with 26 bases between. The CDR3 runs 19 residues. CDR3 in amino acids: CASSKRTGLAGRRYNEQFF. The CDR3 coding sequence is TGTGCCAGTAGTAAGCGGACAGGCTTAGCGGGACGACGATACAATGAGCAGTTCTTC.

The CDR3, as DNA: TGTGCCTGGAGTAAGACTAGCGGAACAGATACGCAGTATTTT. Its translation: CAWSKTSGTDTQYF. This chain joins TRBV30 and TRBJ2-3, with 9 bases identical to TRBD2. The CDR3 has 14 amino acids. V lost 2 bases, J lost 3 bases, and 3 bases stayed unmatched. CDR1 is GTSNPN, CDR2 SVGIG, per germline (reference sequence).

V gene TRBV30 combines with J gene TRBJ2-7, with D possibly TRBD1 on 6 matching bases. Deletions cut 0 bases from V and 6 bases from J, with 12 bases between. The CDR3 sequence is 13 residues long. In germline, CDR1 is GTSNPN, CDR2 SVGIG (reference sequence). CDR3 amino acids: CAWSVQQGAEQYF. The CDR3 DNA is TGTGCCTGGAGTGTACAACAGGGTGCCGAGCAGTACTTC.

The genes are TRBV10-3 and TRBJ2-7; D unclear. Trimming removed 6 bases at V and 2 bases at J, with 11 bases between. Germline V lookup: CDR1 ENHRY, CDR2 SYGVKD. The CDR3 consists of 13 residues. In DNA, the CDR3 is TGTGCCATCAGAAGTACCACTACCTACGAGCAGTACTTC. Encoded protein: CAIRSTTTYEQYF.

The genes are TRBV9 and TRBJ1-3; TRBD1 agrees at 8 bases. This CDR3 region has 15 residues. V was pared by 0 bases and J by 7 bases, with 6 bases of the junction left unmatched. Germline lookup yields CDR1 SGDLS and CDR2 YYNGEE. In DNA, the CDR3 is TGTGCCAGCAGCGTAGGGTCAGGGGGCCGGAACACCATATATTTT. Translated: CASSVGSGGRNTIYF.

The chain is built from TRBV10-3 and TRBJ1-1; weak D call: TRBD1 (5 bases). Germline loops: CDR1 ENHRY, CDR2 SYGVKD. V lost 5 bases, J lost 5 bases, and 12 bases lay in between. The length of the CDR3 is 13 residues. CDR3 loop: CAISPVRATEAFF. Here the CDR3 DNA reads TGTGCCATCAGTCCGGTCAGGGCGACTGAAGCTTTCTTT.

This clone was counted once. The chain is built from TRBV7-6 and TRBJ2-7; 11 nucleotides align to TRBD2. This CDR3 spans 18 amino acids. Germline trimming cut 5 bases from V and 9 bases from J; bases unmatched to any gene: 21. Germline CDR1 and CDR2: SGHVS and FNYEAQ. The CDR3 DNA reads TGTGCCAGCAGCCTTAGTAGGGGGGAGACTAGCGGGGTTGTACGGCAGTACTTC. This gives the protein CASSLSRGETSGVVRQYF. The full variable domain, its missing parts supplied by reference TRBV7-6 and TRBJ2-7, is GAGVSQSPRYKVTKRGQDVALRCDPISGHVSLYWYRQALGQGPEFLTYFNYEAQQDKSGLPNDRFSAERPEGSISTLTIQRTEQRDSAMYRCASSLSRGETSGVVRQYFGPGTRLTVT.

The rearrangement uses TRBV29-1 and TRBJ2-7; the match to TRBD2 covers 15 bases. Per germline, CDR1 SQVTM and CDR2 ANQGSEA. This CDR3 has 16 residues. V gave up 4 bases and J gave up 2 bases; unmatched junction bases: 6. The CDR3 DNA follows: TGCAGCGTTGTGGGACTAGCGGGAGGTTACGCCTACGAGCAGTACTTC. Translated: CSVVGLAGGYAYEQYF.